In this sample, the clone carrying this T cell receptor beta chain turned up once. Its antigen is undetermined. Sequenced by immunoSEQ multiplex PCR; TCRdb stores in-frame clones only, minus some. The sample has around 25,000 clones; about nine tenths are singletons. These data originate in a study of T cell responses to AZD1222 COVID-19 vaccine. Study-level findings and limits: Only six or seven AZD1222 recipients tested seropositive at baseline. All repertoire sampling was performed exclusively after the peak T cell response.

The ends lost 3 bases at V and 8 bases at J; junction bases unmatched: 2. Per the germline V gene, CDR1 is LGHDT and CDR2 is YNNKEL (reference sequence). The CDR3 contains 15 residues. The TCR originated in an adult who received the AZD1222 COVID-19 vaccine. Specimen: peripheral blood, collected 28 days after the second AZD1222 dose. This chain joins TRBV3-1 (or the pseudogene TRBV3-2) and TRBJ2-1; 15 bases map to TRBD2. The CDR3 spells CASSQGLAGGHEQFF. DNA of the CDR3: TGTGCCAGCAGCCAGGGACTAGCGGGAGGCCATGAGCAGTTCTTC.